A single sample gave rise to the 21 T cell receptor beta chains below, sequenced in a study of radiotherapy plus CTLA-4 blockade in lung cancer. Repertoires were generated with immunoSEQ multiplex PCR, while TCRdb's copy carries only in-frame clones and drops some. The sample records some 96,000 clones, 70% to 90% being singletons. Sequences were derived from peripheral blood, sampled from a patient treated with radiotherapy plus ipilimumab. These receptors were collected from a human donor with non-small cell lung cancer that progressed on radiotherapy plus ipilimumab.

CDR3 in amino acids: CASSLGRAGRGGPHQPQHF. The CDR3 DNA reads as TGTGCCAGCAGCTTAGGTAGGGCTGGCAGGGGTGGCCCCCATCAGCCCCAGCATTTT. J is TRBJ1-5 and V is TRBV13; D is possibly TRBD1 (6 bases). The CDR3 consists of 19 residues. The germline V gene has CDR1 PRHDT and CDR2 FYEKMQ (reference sequence). V lost 0 bases, J lost 5 bases, and 23 bases lay in between.

This chain joins TRBV19 and TRBJ2-2; TRBD1 agrees at 10 bases. The CDR3 extends over 13 amino acids. The germline CDR1 and CDR2 sequences are LNHDA and SQIVND (reference sequence). V gave up 10 bases and J gave up 5 bases; unmatched junction bases: 4. Here the CDR3 reads CATGTGETGELFF. CDR3 coding DNA: TGTGCCACCGGGACAGGGGAAACCGGGGAGCTGTTTTTT.

The genes are TRBV27 and TRBJ1-2, with D uncertain. The germline CDR1 and CDR2 sequences are MNHEY and SMNVEV (reference sequence). The ends were cut back, 6 bases at V and 4 bases at J, with 18 bases in the middle. CDR3 size: 15 residues. CDR3 sequence reads: CASSLEGRTSYGYTF. The CDR3, as DNA: TGTGCCAGCAGCCTCGAAGGGAGGACGAGCTATGGCTACACCTTC.

This chain links TRBV6-5 with TRBJ2-7; D is ambiguous. V lost 5 bases to trimming and J lost 3 bases, with 14 bases between them. Germline lookup yields CDR1 MNHEY and CDR2 SVGAGI. The CDR3 consists of 14 residues. CDR3 nucleotide sequence: TGTGCCAGCAGTCGTAACCGGGCCCTCTACGAGCAGTACTTC. This translates into CASSRNRALYEQYF.

The V gene is TRBV20-1, the J gene TRBJ1-2; no definite D call. V lost 2 bases to trimming and J lost 2 bases, with 3 bases between them. The V gene's germline CDR1 is DFQATT and CDR2 SNEGSKA (reference sequence). There are 11 residues in the CDR3. In DNA form, the CDR3 reads TGCAGTGCTAGAATGAACTATGGCTACACCTTC. Protein: CSARMNYGYTF.

The rearrangement joins TRBV5-4 to TRBJ2-3; 13 bases agree with TRBD2. Germline-derived CDR1 and CDR2 are SGHNT and YYREEE (reference sequence). The CDR3 spans 16 residues. The J segment lost 4 bases and the V segment lost 4 bases, leaving 6 bases of the junction unmatched. The CDR3 nucleotides are TGTGCCAGCAGCGCCGGACTAGCGGGAGTTTCAGATACGCAGTATTTT. As protein: CASSAGLAGVSDTQYF. Full variable domain (missing parts from reference TRBV5-4 and TRBJ2-3): ETGVTQSPTHLIKTRGQQVTLRCSSQSGHNTVSWYQQALGQGPQFIFQYYREEENGRGNFPPRFSGLQFPNYSSELNVNALELDDSALYLCASSAGLAGVSDTQYFGPGTRLTVL.

The chain recombines TRBV27 with TRBJ2-1; 14 nucleotides align to TRBD2. Germline assignment: CDR1 MNHEY and CDR2 SMNVEV (reference sequence). The CDR3 totals 16 residues. Unmatched junction bases numbered 11, after V lost 8 bases and J lost 8 bases. In DNA form, the CDR3 reads TGTGCCAGCCGAAGGGGACTAGCGGGAGACTTATATGAGCAGTTCTTC. This translates into CASRRGLAGDLYEQFF.

The rearrangement uses TRBV29-1 and TRBJ2-1; 10 bases map to TRBD2. Germline CDR1 is SQVTM and CDR2 is ANQGSEA. The CDR3 spans 16 residues. V lost 7 bases and J lost 7; bases outside the gene matches: 16. The chain's CDR3 is CSGEAWTSGAFNEQFF. Here the CDR3 DNA reads TGCAGCGGCGAGGCCTGGACTAGCGGAGCCTTTAATGAGCAGTTCTTC.

This chain joins TRBV10-2 and TRBJ2-7; tentatively, D is TRBD1 or TRBD2 (5 bases each). The V and J ends lost 8 bases and 6 bases respectively, with 20 bases between them. This CDR3 spans 14 amino acids. CDR1 WSHSY and CDR2 SAAADI come from the germline V gene. The CDR3 DNA reads TGCGCCAGCTCCCAGGCAGGGTCTCGGGGCGAGCAGTACTTC. Its translation: CASSQAGSRGEQYF.

The gene calls are TRBV5-1 and TRBJ1-1, with a weak D call TRBD1 (6 bases). CDR1 is SGHRS, CDR2 YFSETQ, per germline. Trimming removed 4 bases at V and 4 bases at J, with 20 bases between. This CDR3 is 16 amino acids long. CDR3: CASSPGQSAAITEAFF. The CDR3 nucleotides are TGCGCCAGCAGCCCTGGACAGTCGGCGGCCATCACTGAAGCTTTCTTT.

This clone was detected once. The chain has TRBV18 and TRBJ2-2; 7 bases fit TRBD1. The CDR3 is 20 residues long. Germline CDR1 KGHSH, CDR2 LQKENI. V was pared by 0 bases and J by 3 bases, with 16 bases of the junction left unmatched. CDR3 bases: TGTGCCAGCTCACCACCGGTCGGGACAGCCCTTCTGAGGGACACCGGGGAGCTGTTTTTT. Protein product: CASSPPVGTALLRDTGELFF.

The chain recombines TRBV29-1 with TRBJ2-5; D may be TRBD1 (6 bases). Trimming took off 8 bases at V and 4 bases at J, with 20 bases between the two ends. The germline V gene has CDR1 SQVTM and CDR2 ANQGSEA. The CDR3 is made up of 14 amino acids. The CDR3 is CSTGQIQIPETQYF. CDR3 in DNA: TGCAGCACCGGACAGATTCAGATACCAGAGACCCAGTACTTC.

Regarding this clone: The conserved closing phenylalanine or tryptophan is absent in this CDR3, likely reflecting a read error. The DNA is left out, because the CDR3 cannot be placed on it with certainty; the CDR3 is given as TCRdb lists it. The chain employs TRBV27 and TRBJ1-1. The CDR3 is made up of 13 amino acids, end residues included. Germline V gives CDR1 MNHEY, CDR2 SMNVEV (reference sequence). Here the CDR3 reads CASSLSMGTHPTI.

This clone showed up just once. The rearrangement links TRBV5-1 to TRBJ2-2; D gene ambiguous. V was pared by 7 bases and J by 5 bases, with 9 bases between. Germline CDR1 reads SGHRS; CDR2 reads YFSETQ. The CDR3 is made up of 12 amino acids. CDR3 sequence reads: CASGDLTGELFF. The CDR3 nucleotides are TGCGCCAGCGGCGACCTAACCGGGGAGCTGTTTTTT.

The rearrangement joins TRBV5-1 to TRBJ2-5; 7 nucleotides align to TRBD2. V trimming: 4 bases; J trimming: 5 bases; junction bases outside the gene matches: 14. CDR1 is SGHRS and CDR2 is YFSETQ in the germline V gene. This CDR3 comprises 16 residues. The chain's CDR3 is CASSLGDGGSQETQYF. The CDR3 bases are TGCGCCAGCAGCCTTGGGGACGGGGGGTCTCAGGAGACCCAGTACTTC.

This chain links TRBV7-9 with TRBJ2-2; maybe TRBD1 (6 bases). CDR3 length: 15 amino acids. V shed 4 bases and J shed 6 bases, with 15 bases lying between them. CDR1 and CDR2 (germline): SEHNR, FQNEAQ (reference sequence). The CDR3 DNA follows: TGTGCCAGCAGCTCATCGCATACAGGGCCCGGGGAGCTGTTTTTT. Its protein product is CASSSSHTGPGELFF.

The chain carries TRBV2 and TRBJ2-7, with D hard to call. Per the germline V gene, CDR1 is SNHLY and CDR2 is FYNNEI. The V gene lost 8 bases and the J gene lost 6 bases, with 8 bases spanning the gap. There are 10 residues in the CDR3. CDR3 in amino acids: CASGRSEQYF. CDR3 coding DNA: TGTGCCAGCGGAAGATCCGAGCAGTACTTC.

The sample holds one count of this clone. The gene calls are TRBV7-9 and TRBJ2-1, with 15 bases lining up with TRBD2. Germline V lookup: CDR1 SEHNR, CDR2 FQNEAQ (reference sequence). Germline trimming cut 5 bases from V and 1 base from J; bases unmatched to any gene: 6. The CDR3 totals 18 residues. CDR3 sequence: CASSPPGLAGGSYNEQFF. The CDR3 DNA is TGTGCCAGCAGCCCCCCGGGACTAGCGGGAGGATCCTACAATGAGCAGTTCTTC. The whole variable domain, remainder taken from reference TRBV7-9 and TRBJ2-1, is DTGVSQNPRHKITKRGQNVTFRCDPISEHNRLYWYRQTLGQGPEFLTYFQNEAQLEKSRLLSDRFSAERPKGSFSTLEIQRTEQGDSAMYLCASSPPGLAGGSYNEQFFGPGTRLTVL.

CDR3 coding DNA: TGTGCCAGCAGCCTCGCGGAAGGGCCCCAGCATTTT. Protein: CASSLAEGPQHF. This chain connects TRBV7-8 to TRBJ1-5; the D is unclear. Germline V lookup: CDR1 SGHVS, CDR2 FQNEAQ. V was clipped by 5 bases and J by 9 bases, with 11 bases between them. The CDR3 sequence is 12 residues long.

The gene calls are TRBV25-1 and TRBJ2-7; tentatively, D is TRBD1 or TRBD2 (5 bases each). V was pared by 3 bases and J by 4 bases, with 16 bases between. This CDR3 has 15 residues. Per the germline V gene, CDR1 is MGHDK and CDR2 is SYGVNS. The CDR3 spells CASSETGTDGYEQYF. The DNA for the CDR3 is TGTGCCAGCAGTGAGACCGGGACGGATGGATACGAGCAGTACTTC.

The chain couples TRBV7-4 to TRBJ2-4; TRBD2 might be the D (5 bases). Germline CDR1 and CDR2: SGHVT and SQSDAQ. The CDR3 extends over 15 amino acids. V was pared by 5 bases and J by 2 bases, with 13 bases between. The CDR3 DNA is TGTGCCAGCAGCCCAACGGGGAGTCCCAAAAACATTCAGTACTTC. This sequence encodes CASSPTGSPKNIQYF. The complete variable domain, with remaining parts taken from reference TRBV7-4 and TRBJ2-4, reads GAGVSQSPRYKVAKRGRDVALRCDSISGHVTLYWYRQTLGQGSEVLTYSQSDAQRDKSGRPSGRFSAERPERSVSTLKIQRTEQGDSAVYLCASSPTGSPKNIQYFGAGTRLSVL.